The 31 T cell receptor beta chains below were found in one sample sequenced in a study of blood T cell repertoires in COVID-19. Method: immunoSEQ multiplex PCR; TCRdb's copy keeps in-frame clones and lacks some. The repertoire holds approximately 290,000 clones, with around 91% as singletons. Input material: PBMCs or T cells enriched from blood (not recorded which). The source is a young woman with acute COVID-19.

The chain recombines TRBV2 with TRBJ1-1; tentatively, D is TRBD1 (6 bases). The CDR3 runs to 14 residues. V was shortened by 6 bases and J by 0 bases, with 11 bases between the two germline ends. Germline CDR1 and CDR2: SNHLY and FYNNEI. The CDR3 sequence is CASSVQGMNTEAFF. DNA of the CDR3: TGTGCCAGCAGCGTACAGGGTATGAACACTGAAGCTTTCTTT.

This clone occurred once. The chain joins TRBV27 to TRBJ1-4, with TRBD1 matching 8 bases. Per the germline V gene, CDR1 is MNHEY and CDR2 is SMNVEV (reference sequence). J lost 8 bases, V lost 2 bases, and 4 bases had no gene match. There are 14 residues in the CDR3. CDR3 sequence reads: CASSLTGGGEKLFF. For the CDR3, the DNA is TGTGCCAGCAGTTTAACAGGGGGAGGAGAAAAACTGTTTTTT.

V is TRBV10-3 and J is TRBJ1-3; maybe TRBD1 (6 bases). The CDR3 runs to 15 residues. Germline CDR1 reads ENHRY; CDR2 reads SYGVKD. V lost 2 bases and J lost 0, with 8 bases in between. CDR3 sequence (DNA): TGTGCCATCAGTGAGGGACAGCTCTCTGGAAACACCATATATTTT. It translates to CAISEGQLSGNTIYF.

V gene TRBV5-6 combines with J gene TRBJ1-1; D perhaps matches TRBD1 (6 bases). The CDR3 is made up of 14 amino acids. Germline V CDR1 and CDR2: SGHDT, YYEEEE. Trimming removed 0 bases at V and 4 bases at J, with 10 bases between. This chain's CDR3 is CASSLVRGSTEAFF. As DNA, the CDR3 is TGTGCCAGCAGCTTGGTCAGGGGAAGCACTGAAGCTTTCTTT. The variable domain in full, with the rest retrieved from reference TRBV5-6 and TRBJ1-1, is DAGVTQSPTHLIKTRGQQVTLRCSPKSGHDTVSWYQQALGQGPQFIFQYYEEEERQRGNFPDRFSGHQFPNYSSELNVNALLLGDSALYLCASSLVRGSTEAFFGQGTRLTVV.

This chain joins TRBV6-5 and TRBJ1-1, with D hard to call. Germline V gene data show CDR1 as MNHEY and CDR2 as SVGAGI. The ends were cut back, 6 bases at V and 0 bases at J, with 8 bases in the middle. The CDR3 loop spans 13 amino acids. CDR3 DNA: TGTGCCAGCAGGGCCACATTGAACACTGAAGCTTTCTTT. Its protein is CASRATLNTEAFF.

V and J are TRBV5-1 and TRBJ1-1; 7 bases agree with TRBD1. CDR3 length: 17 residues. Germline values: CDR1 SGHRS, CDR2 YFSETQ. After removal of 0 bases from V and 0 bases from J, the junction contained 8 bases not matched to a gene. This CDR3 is CASSLVAGGLMNTEAFF. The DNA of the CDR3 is TGCGCCAGCAGCTTGGTGGCAGGGGGGCTTATGAACACTGAAGCTTTCTTT. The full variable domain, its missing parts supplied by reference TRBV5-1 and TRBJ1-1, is KAGVTQTPRYLIKTRGQQVTLSCSPISGHRSVSWYQQTPGQGLQFLFEYFSETQRNKGNFPGRFSGRQFSNSRSEMNVSTLELGDSALYLCASSLVAGGLMNTEAFFGQGTRLTVV.

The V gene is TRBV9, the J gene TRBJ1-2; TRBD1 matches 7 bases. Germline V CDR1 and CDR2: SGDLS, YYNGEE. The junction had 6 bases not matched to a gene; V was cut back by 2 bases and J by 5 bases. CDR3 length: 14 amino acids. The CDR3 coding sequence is TGTGCCAGCAGCGTTACAGGGGCGTTATATGGCTACACCTTC. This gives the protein CASSVTGALYGYTF.

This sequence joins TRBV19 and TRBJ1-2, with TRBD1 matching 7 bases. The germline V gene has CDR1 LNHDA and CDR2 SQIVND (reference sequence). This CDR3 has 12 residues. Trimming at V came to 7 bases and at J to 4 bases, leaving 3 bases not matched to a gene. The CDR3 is CASNDRAYGYTF. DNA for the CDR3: TGTGCCAGTAATGACAGGGCCTATGGCTACACCTTC.

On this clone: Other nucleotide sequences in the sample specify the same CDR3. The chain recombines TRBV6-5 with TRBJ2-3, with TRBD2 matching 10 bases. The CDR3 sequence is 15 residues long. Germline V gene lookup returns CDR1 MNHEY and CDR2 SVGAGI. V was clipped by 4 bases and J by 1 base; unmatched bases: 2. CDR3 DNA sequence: TGTGCCAGCAGTTTACTAGCGGGACGCACAGATACGCAGTATTTT. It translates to CASSLLAGRTDTQYF.

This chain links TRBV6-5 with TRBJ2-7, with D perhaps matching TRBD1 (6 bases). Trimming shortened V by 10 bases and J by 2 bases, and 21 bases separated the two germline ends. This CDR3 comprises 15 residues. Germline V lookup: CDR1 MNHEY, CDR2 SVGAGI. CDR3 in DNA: TGTGCCACCCTCCAAGCAGGGGCCAAACCCTACGAGCAGTACTTC. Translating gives CATLQAGAKPYEQYF.

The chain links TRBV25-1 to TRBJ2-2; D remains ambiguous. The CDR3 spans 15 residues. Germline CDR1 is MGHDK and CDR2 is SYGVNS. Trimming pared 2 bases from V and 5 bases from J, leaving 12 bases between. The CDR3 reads CASSESRFETGELFF. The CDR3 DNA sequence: TGTGCCAGCAGTGAAAGCCGGTTTGAGACCGGGGAGCTGTTTTTT.

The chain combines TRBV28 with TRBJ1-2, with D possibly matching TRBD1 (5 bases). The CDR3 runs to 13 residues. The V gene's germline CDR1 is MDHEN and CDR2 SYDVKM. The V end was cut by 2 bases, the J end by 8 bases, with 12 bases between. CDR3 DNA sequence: TGTGCCAGCAGTTTAGGTAGGGGTGACGGCTACACCTTC. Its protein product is CASSLGRGDGYTF.

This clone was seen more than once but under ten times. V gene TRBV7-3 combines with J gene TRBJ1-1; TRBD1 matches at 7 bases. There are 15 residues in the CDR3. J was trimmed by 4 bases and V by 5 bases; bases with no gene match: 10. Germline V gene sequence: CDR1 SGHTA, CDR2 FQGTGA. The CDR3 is CASSRNRQGSTEAFF. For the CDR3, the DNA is TGTGCCAGCAGCCGAAACCGACAGGGAAGCACTGAAGCTTTCTTT.

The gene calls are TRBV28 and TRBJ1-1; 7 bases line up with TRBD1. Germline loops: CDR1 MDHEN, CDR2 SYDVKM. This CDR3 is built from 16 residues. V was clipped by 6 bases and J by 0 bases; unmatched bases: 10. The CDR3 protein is CASSLRGTVMNTEAFF. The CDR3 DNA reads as TGTGCCAGCAGCCTACGGGGGACAGTCATGAACACTGAAGCTTTCTTT.

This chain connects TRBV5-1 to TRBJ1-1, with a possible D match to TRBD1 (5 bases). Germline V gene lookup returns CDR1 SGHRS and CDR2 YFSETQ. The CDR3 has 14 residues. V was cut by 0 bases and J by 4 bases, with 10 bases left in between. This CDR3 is CASSLAREGTEAFF. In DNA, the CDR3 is TGCGCCAGCAGCTTGGCCAGGGAGGGCACTGAAGCTTTCTTT.

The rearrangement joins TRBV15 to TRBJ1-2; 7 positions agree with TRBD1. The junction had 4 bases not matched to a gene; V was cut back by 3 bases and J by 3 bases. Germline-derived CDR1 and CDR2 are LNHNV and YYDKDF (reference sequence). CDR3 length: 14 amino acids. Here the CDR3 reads CATSSRQGDYGYTF. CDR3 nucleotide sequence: TGTGCCACCAGCAGTCGTCAGGGGGACTATGGCTACACCTTC.

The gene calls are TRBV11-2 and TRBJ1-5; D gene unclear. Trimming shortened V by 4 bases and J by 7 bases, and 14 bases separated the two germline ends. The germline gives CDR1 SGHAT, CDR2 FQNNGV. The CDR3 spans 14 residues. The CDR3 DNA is TGTGCCAGCAGCTCTAGCGTGACGGGGCAGCCCCAGCATTTT. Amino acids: CASSSSVTGQPQHF.

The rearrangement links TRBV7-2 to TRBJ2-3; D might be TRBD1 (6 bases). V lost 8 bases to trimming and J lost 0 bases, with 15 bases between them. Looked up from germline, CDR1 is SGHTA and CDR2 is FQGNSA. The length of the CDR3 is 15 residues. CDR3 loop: CASLRDTGSTDTQYF. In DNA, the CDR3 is TGTGCCAGCTTGAGGGACACGGGTAGCACAGATACGCAGTATTTT.

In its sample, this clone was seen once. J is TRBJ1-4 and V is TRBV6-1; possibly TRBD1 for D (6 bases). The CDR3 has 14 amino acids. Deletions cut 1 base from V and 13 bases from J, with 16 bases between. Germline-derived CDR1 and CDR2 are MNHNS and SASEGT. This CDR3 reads CASSEERARGALFF. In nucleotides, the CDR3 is TGTGCCAGCAGTGAAGAGAGGGCCCGGGGGGCACTGTTTTTT.

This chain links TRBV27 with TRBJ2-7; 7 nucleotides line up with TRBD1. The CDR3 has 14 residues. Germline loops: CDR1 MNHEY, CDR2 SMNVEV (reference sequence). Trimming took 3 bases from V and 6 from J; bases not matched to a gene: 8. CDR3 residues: CASSLGTVFGEQYF. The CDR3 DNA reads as TGTGCCAGCAGTTTGGGGACAGTCTTCGGCGAGCAGTACTTC.

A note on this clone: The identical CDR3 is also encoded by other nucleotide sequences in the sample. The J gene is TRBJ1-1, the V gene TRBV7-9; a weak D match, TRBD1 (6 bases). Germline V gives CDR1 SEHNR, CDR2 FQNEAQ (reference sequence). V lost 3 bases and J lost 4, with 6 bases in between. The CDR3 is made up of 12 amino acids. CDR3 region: CASSLTGTEAFF. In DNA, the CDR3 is TGTGCCAGCAGCTTGACAGGCACTGAAGCTTTCTTT.

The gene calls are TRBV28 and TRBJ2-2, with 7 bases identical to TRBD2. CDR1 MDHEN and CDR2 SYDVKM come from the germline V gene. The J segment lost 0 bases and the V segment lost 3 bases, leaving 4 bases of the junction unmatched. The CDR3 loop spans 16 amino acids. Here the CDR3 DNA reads TGTGCCAGCAGTTTGGACCTAGCGGCGAACACCGGGGAGCTGTTTTTT. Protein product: CASSLDLAANTGELFF.

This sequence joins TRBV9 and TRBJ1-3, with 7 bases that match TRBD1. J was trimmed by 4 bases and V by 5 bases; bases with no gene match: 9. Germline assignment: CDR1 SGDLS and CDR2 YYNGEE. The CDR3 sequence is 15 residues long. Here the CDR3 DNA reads TGTGCCAGCAGAGGTATTCCGGGACAGGGAAACACCATATATTTT. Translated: CASRGIPGQGNTIYF.

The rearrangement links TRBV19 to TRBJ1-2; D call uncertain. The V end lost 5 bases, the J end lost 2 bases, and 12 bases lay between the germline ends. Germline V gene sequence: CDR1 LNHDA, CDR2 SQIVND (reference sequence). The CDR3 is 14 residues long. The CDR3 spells CASSPLEGNYGYTF. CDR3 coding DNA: TGTGCCAGTAGTCCCTTAGAGGGCAACTATGGCTACACCTTC.

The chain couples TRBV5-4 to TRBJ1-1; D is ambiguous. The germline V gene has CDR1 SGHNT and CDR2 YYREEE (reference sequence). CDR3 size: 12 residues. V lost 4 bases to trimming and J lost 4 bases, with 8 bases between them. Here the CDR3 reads CASSRGSTEAFF. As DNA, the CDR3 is TGTGCCAGCAGCCGGGGATCCACTGAAGCTTTCTTT.

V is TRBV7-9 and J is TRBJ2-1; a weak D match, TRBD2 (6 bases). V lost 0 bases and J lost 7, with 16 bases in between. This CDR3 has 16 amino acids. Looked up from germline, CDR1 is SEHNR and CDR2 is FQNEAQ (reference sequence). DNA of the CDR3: TGTGCCAGCAGCTTAGCAAAACCGGGAGATGGGAATGAGCAGTTCTTC. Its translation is CASSLAKPGDGNEQFF.

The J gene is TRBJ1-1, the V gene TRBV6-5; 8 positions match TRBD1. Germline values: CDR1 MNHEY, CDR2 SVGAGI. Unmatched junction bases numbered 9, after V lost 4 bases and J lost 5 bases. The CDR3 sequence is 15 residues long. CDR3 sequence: CASSSPTGGRTEAFF. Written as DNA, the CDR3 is TGTGCCAGCAGTTCCCCAACAGGGGGTCGGACTGAAGCTTTCTTT.

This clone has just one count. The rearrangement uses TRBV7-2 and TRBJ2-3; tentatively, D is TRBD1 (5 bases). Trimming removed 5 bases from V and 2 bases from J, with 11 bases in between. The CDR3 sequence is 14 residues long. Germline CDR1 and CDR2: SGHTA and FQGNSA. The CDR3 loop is CASSRDRYTDTQYF. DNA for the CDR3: TGTGCCAGCAGCCGCGACAGATACACAGATACGCAGTATTTT.

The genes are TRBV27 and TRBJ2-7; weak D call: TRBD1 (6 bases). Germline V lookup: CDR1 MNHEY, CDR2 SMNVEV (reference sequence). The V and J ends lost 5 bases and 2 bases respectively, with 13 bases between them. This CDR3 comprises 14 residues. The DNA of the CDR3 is TGTGCCAGCAGTCCACTCGGACAGCCCTACGAGCAGTACTTC. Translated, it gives CASSPLGQPYEQYF.

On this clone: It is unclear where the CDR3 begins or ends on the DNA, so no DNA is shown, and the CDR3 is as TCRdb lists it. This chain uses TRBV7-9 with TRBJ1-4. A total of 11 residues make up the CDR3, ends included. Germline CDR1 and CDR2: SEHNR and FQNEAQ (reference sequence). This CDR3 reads CASSSGENCFF.

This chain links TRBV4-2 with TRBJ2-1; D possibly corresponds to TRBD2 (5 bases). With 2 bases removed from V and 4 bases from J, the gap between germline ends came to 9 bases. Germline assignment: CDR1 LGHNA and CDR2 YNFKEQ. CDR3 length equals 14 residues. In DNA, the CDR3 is TGTGCCAGCAGCCAAAAAGCGGAATACAATGAGCAGTTCTTC. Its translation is CASSQKAEYNEQFF.